Listed below are T cell receptor beta chains from one sample, sequenced in a study of T-cell memory formation after mild COVID-19. TCRdb analysed the 5' RACE reads with MiXCR anew, one entry per CDR3 protein. This sample has around 430,000 distinct CDR3 sequences, with 16% found just once. The sample was PBMCs or a T cell subset sorted from them (not recorded which). The receptors come from a man aged 18-30 years who had mild COVID-19 (a few samples of this study predate the infection). Cell type and time point are not known. Both conserved end residues are trimmed from each CDR3. Fields, in order: D gene, V gene, J gene, CDR3 protein. A D gene is named only where the DNA matches it firmly.

-	TRBV20-1	TRBJ2-5	SASLGVQETQY
-	TRBV7-6	TRBJ1-1	ASSLPDTEAF
-	TRBV28	TRBJ2-3	ASRPFPQGVETDTQY
TRBD1	TRBV4-1	TRBJ1-5	ASSPTGGRNQPQH
-	TRBV6-1	TRBJ2-3	ASSEWGGRTDTQY
-	TRBV10-3	TRBJ1-1	AICSFTDGGNTEAF
TRBD1	TRBV12-3/TRBV12-4	TRBJ1-3	ASRVATGTGSSGNTIY
-	TRBV5-1	TRBJ1-1	ASSLTGADTEAF
TRBD1	TRBV12-3/TRBV12-4	TRBJ1-5	ASRKETGRHQPQH
-	TRBV29-1	TRBJ2-1	SSGAHSHNEQF
TRBD2	TRBV18	TRBJ2-3	ASSPVPGLVADTQY
-	TRBV7-9	TRBJ1-6	ASSRGGQYSPLH
TRBD2	TRBV6-1	TRBJ2-7	ASSREVSYEQY
-	TRBV29-1	TRBJ2-3	SVDMSDTQY
-	TRBV12-3/TRBV12-4	TRBJ2-7	ASSLWGLPYEQY
-	TRBV5-1	TRBJ2-3	ASSLEAVTDTQY
-	TRBV6-2/TRBV6-3	TRBJ1-6	ASNPGGFRSPLH
-	TRBV7-2	TRBJ2-1	ASSLGKEQF
TRBD1	TRBV20-1	TRBJ1-6	SARPGTVYNSPLH
-	TRBV7-9	TRBJ2-1	ASSLALVDYNEQF
-	TRBV5-6	TRBJ2-1	ASSLSGGPEQF
-	TRBV20-1	TRBJ1-1	SARASLARTGAF
TRBD1	TRBV12-3/TRBV12-4	TRBJ1-2	ASTLDRGQDGYT
-	TRBV7-9	TRBJ1-1	ASSLGAVMNTEAF
TRBD2	TRBV7-2	TRBJ2-5	ASSLFPSGASETQY
-	TRBV4-3	TRBJ2-2	ASSQETWNTGELF
-	TRBV5-1	TRBJ2-1	ASKPLGGNDNEQF
-	TRBV18	TRBJ1-3	ASSGQNYGNTIY
-	TRBV5-1	TRBJ2-1	ASSLQTPGPPYNEQF
-	TRBV6-6	TRBJ1-2	ASSYVTGYT
-	TRBV29-1	TRBJ2-2	SVRRANTGELF
-	TRBV6-1	TRBJ1-2	ASSEVASYGYT
-	TRBV21-1	TRBJ1-2	ASKGRLTMNGYT
-	TRBV6-6	TRBJ1-6	ASSYSHNTYAPISLH
-	TRBV9	TRBJ2-3	ASSVATGSDTQY
TRBD2	TRBV11-2	TRBJ2-2	ASSLRRGAGELF
TRBD1	TRBV18	TRBJ2-5	ASSLIGTGAQETQY
-	TRBV20-1	TRBJ2-7	SARDGTRSSYEQY
-	TRBV4-1	TRBJ1-1	ASSLSGGGHTEAF
-	TRBV5-1	TRBJ1-1	ASQETGEAF
-	TRBV7-9	TRBJ1-5	ASSAPGQLEPQH
-	TRBV28	TRBJ1-1	ASSRKRTEAF
-	TRBV7-2	TRBJ2-3	ASSLSDLVYTQY
-	TRBV6-5	TRBJ1-5	ASSESWGAYQPQH
TRBD1	TRBV24-1	TRBJ2-5	ATSGTNGQGYETQY
-	TRBV7-9	TRBJ1-1	ASSPQGGANTEAF
-	TRBV27	TRBJ2-3	ASSSNAGTDTQY
TRBD2	TRBV9	TRBJ2-1	ASNAGGSNEQF
-	TRBV12-3/TRBV12-4	TRBJ1-1	ASKGPMMNTEAF
-	TRBV7-2	TRBJ1-6	ASGPWGASSYNSPLH
-	TRBV29-1	TRBJ1-1	CVLNTEAF
-	TRBV5-1	TRBJ2-7	ASSLVQGNYYEQY
TRBD1	TRBV11-1	TRBJ2-1	ASSPWTGDNNEQF